This T cell receptor beta chain was sequenced in a study of CD8+ T cells in alopecia areata. Regarding treatment: oral pan-JAK inhibitor, 5-10 mg twice daily. Extracted RNA was reverse transcribed into cDNA, the sequencing template. Assay: immunoSEQ multiplex PCR; the TCRdb copy retains only in-frame clones and omits some. The sample lists around 300,000 clones, roughly 63% occurring once. CDR3 size: 15 residues. In germline, CDR1 is SGHTA, CDR2 FQGNSA. V dropped 5 bases and J dropped 7; count of bases not matched to a gene: 11. The sequence came from a human donor with alopecia areata. Sequenced here: CD4+ T cells sorted from blood, sampled around week 52, from a patient treated with tofacitinib. The chain couples TRBV7-2 to TRBJ1-2; 9 positions agree with TRBD1. DNA of the CDR3: TGTGCCAGCAGCAGACAGACAGGGGGATTTGGTGGCTACACCTTC. The encoded protein is CASSRQTGGFGGYTF.